The rows below give T cell receptor beta chains drawn from one sample of a study of cytotoxic CD8 clonotypes in ibrutinib-treated CLL. The table came from immunoSEQ multiplex PCR; TCRdb's copy has only in-frame clones and leaves some out. This sample has 40,000 to 50,000 clones, with about 50% found just once. Sample: PBMCs, taken after 24 months of ibrutinib treatment. The receptor set was obtained from a human donor with chronic lymphocytic leukemia. Both conserved end residues are part of each CDR3. The order of the fields is J gene, CDR3 length, V gene, CDR3 protein.

J: TRBJ1-6
length: 14
V: TRBV27
CDR3: CASSERGAGSPLHF

J: TRBJ2-2
length: 16
V: TRBV5-1
CDR3: CASSLRELLNTGELFF

J: TRBJ1-6
length: 13
V: TRBV6-5
CDR3: CAISKGFNSPLHF

J: TRBJ1-5
length: 13
V: TRBV28
CDR3: CASRTGGNQPQHF

J: TRBJ1-3
length: 13
V: TRBV11-2
CDR3: CASSLVGGNTIYF

J: TRBJ1-2
length: 13
V: TRBV5-1
CDR3: CASSLGPLQGYTF

J: TRBJ2-2
length: 15
V: TRBV5-4
CDR3: CASSLGDRGYGELFF

J: TRBJ1-1
length: 16
V: TRBV5-1
CDR3: CASSLDGRPTNTEAFF

J: TRBJ1-5
length: 17
V: TRBV10-2
CDR3: CASSEFGTVDSNQPQHF

J: TRBJ2-1
length: 14
V: TRBV6-5
CDR3: CASSYRGRRNEQFF

J: TRBJ2-3
length: 15
V: TRBV27
CDR3: CASGAIVTSTDTQYF

J: TRBJ1-2
length: 13
V: TRBV2
CDR3: CASSGSGGRGYTF

J: TRBJ1-1
length: 14
V: TRBV4-1
CDR3: CASSQAGPNTEAFF

J: TRBJ2-3
length: 14
V: TRBV11-3
CDR3: CASSLQGSTDTQYF

J: TRBJ2-1
length: 12
V: TRBV29-1
CDR3: CSGWVGGSEQFF

J: TRBJ2-6
length: 13
V: TRBV19
CDR3: CASLGNGANVLTF

J: TRBJ1-1
length: 11
V: TRBV6-1
CDR3: CASSEGREAFF

J: TRBJ2-5
length: 11
V: TRBV6-5
CDR3: CASLAMETQYF

J: TRBJ1-3
length: 16
V: TRBV18
CDR3: CASSPLQGETGNTIYF

J: TRBJ1-3
length: 14
V: TRBV10-1
CDR3: CAGGSHRSGNTIYF

J: TRBJ1-1
length: 14
V: TRBV5-1
CDR3: CASSNPTGGTEAFF

J: TRBJ1-1
length: 15
V: TRBV4-1
CDR3: CASSQDGARNTEAFF

J: TRBJ2-7
length: 15
V: TRBV27
CDR3: CASSLKGLGTYEQYF

J: TRBJ2-1
length: 16
V: TRBV25-1
CDR3: CASSEFRASSYNEQFF

J: TRBJ1-1
length: 15
V: TRBV4-1
CDR3: CASSQDDTRGTEAFF

J: TRBJ2-1
length: 18
V: TRBV14
CDR3: CASSPKRPVLSSYNEQFF

J: TRBJ1-3
length: 13
V: TRBV29-1
CDR3: CSVVVNSGNTIYF

J: TRBJ2-7
length: 12
V: TRBV10-3
CDR3: CAISVHTGEQYF

J: TRBJ2-7
length: 15
V: TRBV6-5
CDR3: CASSPTGQGLYEQYF

J: TRBJ2-5
length: 14
V: TRBV6-6
CDR3: CASSSSGPGKTQYF

J: TRBJ1-6
length: 15
V: TRBV4-2
CDR3: CASSQEGQNNSPLHF

J: TRBJ1-2
length: 14
V: TRBV6-6
CDR3: CASTGQGANYGYTF

J: TRBJ2-3
length: 13
V: TRBV10-1
CDR3: CASSEPLPSTQYF

J: TRBJ2-1
length: 13
V: TRBV5-4
CDR3: CASSHDRGNEQFF

J: TRBJ1-1
length: 14
V: TRBV5-1
CDR3: CASSSGHGSSEAFF

J: TRBJ2-3
length: 15
V: TRBV27
CDR3: CASMGSSGSTDTQYF

J: TRBJ1-1
length: 15
V: TRBV9
CDR3: CASSVEPSRDTEAFF

J: TRBJ1-4
length: 14
V: TRBV25-1
CDR3: CASSQGAFNEKLFF

J: TRBJ2-2
length: 15
V: TRBV19
CDR3: CASRRDQVNTGELFF

J: TRBJ2-2
length: 14
V: TRBV10-1
CDR3: CASSSGQITGELFF

J: TRBJ1-2
length: 14
V: TRBV5-6
CDR3: CASSLVRGNYGYTF

J: TRBJ2-7
length: 13
V: TRBV28
CDR3: CASIHGRGGEQYF

J: TRBJ2-1
length: 14
V: TRBV2
CDR3: CASSRQGKDNEQFF

J: TRBJ1-4
length: 13
V: TRBV2
CDR3: CASREWDGEKLFF

J: TRBJ1-4
length: 14
V: TRBV25-1
CDR3: CASSELSGDEKLFF

J: TRBJ2-2
length: 14
V: TRBV18
CDR3: CASSPIQGGGELFF

J: TRBJ1-5
length: 10
V: TRBV9
CDR3: CAGTYQPQHF

J: TRBJ2-5
length: 18
V: TRBV25-1
CDR3: CASSEYRSGDRGLETQYF

J: TRBJ1-4
length: 13
V: TRBV16
CDR3: CASSQGTAEKLFF

J: TRBJ2-3
length: 14
V: TRBV7-8
CDR3: CASSLDYGSDTQYF

J: TRBJ1-1
length: 14
V: TRBV6-5
CDR3: CASSYSPGGTEAFF

J: TRBJ1-2
length: 13
V: TRBV6-1
CDR3: CASTKSSDYGYTF

J: TRBJ1-1
length: 14
V: TRBV19
CDR3: CASSVWGLDTEAFF

J: TRBJ1-5
length: 17
V: TRBV7-9
CDR3: CASSSRAGDGGNQPQHF

J: TRBJ1-5
length: 18
V: TRBV10-3
CDR3: CAISGEPGQLNSNQPQHF